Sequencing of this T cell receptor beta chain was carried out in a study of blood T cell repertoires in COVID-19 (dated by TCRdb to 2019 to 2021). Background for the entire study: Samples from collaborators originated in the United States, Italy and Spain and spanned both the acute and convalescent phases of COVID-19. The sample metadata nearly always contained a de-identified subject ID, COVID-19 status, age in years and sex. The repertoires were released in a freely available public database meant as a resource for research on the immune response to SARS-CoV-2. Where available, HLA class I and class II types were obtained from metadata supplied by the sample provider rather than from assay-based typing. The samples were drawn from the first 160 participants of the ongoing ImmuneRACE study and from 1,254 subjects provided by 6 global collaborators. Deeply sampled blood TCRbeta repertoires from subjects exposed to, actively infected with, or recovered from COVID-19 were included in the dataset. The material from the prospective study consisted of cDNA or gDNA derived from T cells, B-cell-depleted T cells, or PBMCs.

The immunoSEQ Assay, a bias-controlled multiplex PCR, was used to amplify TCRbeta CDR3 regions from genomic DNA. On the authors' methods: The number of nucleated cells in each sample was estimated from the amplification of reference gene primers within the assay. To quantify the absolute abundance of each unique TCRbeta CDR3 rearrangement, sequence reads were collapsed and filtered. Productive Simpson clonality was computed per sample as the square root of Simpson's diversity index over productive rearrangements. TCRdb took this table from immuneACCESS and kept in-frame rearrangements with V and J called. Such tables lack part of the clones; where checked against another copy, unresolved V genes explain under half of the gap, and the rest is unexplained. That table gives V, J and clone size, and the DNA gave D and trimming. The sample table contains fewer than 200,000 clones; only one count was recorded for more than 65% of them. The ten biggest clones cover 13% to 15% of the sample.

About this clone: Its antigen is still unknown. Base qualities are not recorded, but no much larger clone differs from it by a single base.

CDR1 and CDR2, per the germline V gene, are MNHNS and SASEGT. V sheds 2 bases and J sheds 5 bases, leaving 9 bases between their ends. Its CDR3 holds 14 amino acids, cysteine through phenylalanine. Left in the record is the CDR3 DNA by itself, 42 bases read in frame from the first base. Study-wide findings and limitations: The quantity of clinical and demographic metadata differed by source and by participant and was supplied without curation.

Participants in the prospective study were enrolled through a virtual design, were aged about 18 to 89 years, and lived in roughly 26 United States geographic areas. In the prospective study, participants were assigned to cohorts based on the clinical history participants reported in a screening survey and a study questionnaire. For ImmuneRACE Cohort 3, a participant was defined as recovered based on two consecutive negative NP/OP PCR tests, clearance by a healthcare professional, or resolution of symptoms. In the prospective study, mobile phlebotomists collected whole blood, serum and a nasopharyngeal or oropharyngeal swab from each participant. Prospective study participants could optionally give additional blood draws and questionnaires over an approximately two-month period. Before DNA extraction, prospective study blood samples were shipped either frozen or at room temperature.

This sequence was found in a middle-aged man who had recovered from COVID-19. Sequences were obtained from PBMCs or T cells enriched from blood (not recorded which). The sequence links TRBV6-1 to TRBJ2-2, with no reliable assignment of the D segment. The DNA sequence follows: TGTGCCAGCAGTGAACCAGGTTCTACCGGGGAGCTGTTTTTT. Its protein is CASSEPGSTGELFF.